The sequence of this T cell receptor (beta chain) was determined in a study of cytomegalovirus exposure and HLA in healthy donors. The PCR used 60 Vbeta and 13 Jbeta primers. As handled by the study authors: Roughly 11 million shared chains were among the 80 million or so unique TCR beta chains that a later analysis counted. Measured with immunoSEQ multiplex PCR; TCRdb has only the in-frame clones, and not every one. V and J calls and clone size are copied from that table; D and trimming were computed from the DNA. The top ten clones hold about 0.37% of a sample with about 200,000 clones, about 76% of them seen once. The CDR3 length is 19 residues. Deletions cut 1 base from V and 0 bases from J, with 19 bases between. CDR1 SGHVS and CDR2 FQNEAQ come from the germline V gene.

The specimen sequenced was PBMCs. This TCR came from a male donor in good health and CMV-seropositive. The chain combines TRBV7-8 with TRBJ2-4; D might be TRBD2 (5 bases). DNA of the CDR3: TGTGCCAGCAGCTTAGTCGCGAGCGGACCGAAGCTAGCCAAAAACATTCAGTACTTC. Residues: CASSLVASGPKLAKNIQYF.